These 13 T cell receptor beta chains were all obtained from the same sample, sequenced in a study of blood T cell repertoires in COVID-19. The repertoire was sequenced with immunoSEQ multiplex PCR; TCRdb's copy has only in-frame clones and lacks some. Of around 130,000 clones listed, approximately 77% are singletons. Sequenced: peripheral blood. The receptors were sampled from an elderly man with acute or convalescent COVID-19.

The J gene is TRBJ1-3, the V gene TRBV5-1; no clear D. Trimming removed 5 bases from V and 0 bases from J, with 9 bases in between. CDR3 length: 14 residues. The germline V gene has CDR1 SGHRS and CDR2 YFSETQ. CDR3 in DNA: TGCGCCAGCAGGGAGGCGCTCTCTGGAAACACCATATATTTT. Translation: CASREALSGNTIYF.

The chain recombines TRBV12-5 with TRBJ1-2, with 8 nucleotides matching TRBD1. Germline CDR1 is LGHNT and CDR2 is FRNRAP. Trimming took 3 bases from V and 6 from J; bases not matched to a gene: 3. The CDR3 covers 13 residues. The CDR3, as DNA: TGTGCTAGTGGTTTAGGACAGGGCGATGGCTACACCTTC. Encoded protein: CASGLGQGDGYTF.

This chain connects TRBV10-3 to TRBJ1-3; 7 positions agree with TRBD1. Germline values: CDR1 ENHRY, CDR2 SYGVKD. V lost 2 bases and J lost 0; bases outside the gene matches: 1. This CDR3 is built from 15 residues. Here the CDR3 DNA reads TGTGCCATCAGTGAGCCAGGGGGCTCTGGAAACACCATATATTTT. Its translation: CAISEPGGSGNTIYF.

V gene TRBV29-1 combines with J gene TRBJ1-1; 8 bases align to TRBD1. The junction had 8 bases not matched to a gene; V was cut back by 6 bases and J by 5 bases. CDR1 is SQVTM and CDR2 is ANQGSEA in the germline V gene. The CDR3 runs 13 residues. The CDR3: CSVRHRGGTEAFF. The DNA for the CDR3 is TGCAGCGTCAGGCACAGGGGGGGGACTGAAGCTTTCTTT.

The rearrangement joins TRBV10-3 to TRBJ1-5; tentative D call: TRBD1 (5 bases). Trimming stripped 2 bases from V and 0 bases from J, with 11 bases between. Germline loops: CDR1 ENHRY, CDR2 SYGVKD. The length of the CDR3 is 16 residues. In DNA, the CDR3 is TGTGCCATCAGTGAGCGGGGACTTAATAGCAATCAGCCCCAGCATTTT. As protein: CAISERGLNSNQPQHF.

The chain joins TRBV3-1 (or the pseudogene TRBV3-2) to TRBJ2-7; D might be TRBD2 (6 bases). V dropped 1 base and J dropped 6 bases, with 19 bases sitting between them. The CDR3 length is 16 residues. The germline V gene encodes CDR1 LGHDT and CDR2 YNNKEL (reference sequence). The CDR3 reads CASSQGRGGAGGEQYF. DNA for the CDR3: TGTGCCAGCAGCCAAGGAAGAGGTGGGGCCGGGGGCGAGCAGTACTTC.

CDR3 amino acids: CASHARGSLYGYTF. The CDR3 DNA is TGTGCCAGCCATGCTCGGGGGAGCCTTTATGGCTACACCTTC. The J gene is TRBJ1-2, the V gene TRBV6-5, with a possible D match to TRBD1 (5 bases). CDR1 is MNHEY, CDR2 SVGAGI, per germline. This CDR3 comprises 14 residues. The germline V and J ends were trimmed by 8 bases and 5 bases, with 18 bases remaining between them.

This chain uses TRBV7-2 with TRBJ2-7, with TRBD1 matching over 12 bases. Looked up from germline, CDR1 is SGHTA and CDR2 is FQGNSA. V trimming: 1 base; J trimming: 6 bases; junction bases outside the gene matches: 16. The CDR3 sequence is 19 residues long. CDR3 sequence: CASSLDGPGTGGRRSEQYF. The CDR3 nucleotides are TGTGCCAGCAGCTTAGATGGTCCCGGGACAGGGGGCAGAAGGTCCGAGCAGTACTTC.

The V call is TRBV9, the J call TRBJ2-5; D remains ambiguous. This CDR3 has 15 residues. Germline V gene lookup returns CDR1 SGDLS and CDR2 YYNGEE. V lost 0 bases to trimming and J lost 1 base, with 10 bases between them. CDR3 sequence (DNA): TGTGCCAGCAGCGTAGGGGCTGGAAGCCAAGAGACCCAGTACTTC. This codes for CASSVGAGSQETQYF.

The chain couples TRBV18 to TRBJ2-7; D possibly corresponds to TRBD2 (6 bases). Trimming pared 6 bases from V and 3 bases from J, leaving 27 bases between. This CDR3 has 18 amino acids. The germline V gene has CDR1 KGHSH and CDR2 LQKENI. CDR3 loop: CASSRTPTSLGVSYEQYF. CDR3 bases: TGTGCCAGCTCCCGTACGCCGACTAGTTTGGGTGTGAGCTACGAGCAGTACTTC.

The chain carries TRBV19 and TRBJ1-1, with D tentatively TRBD1 (6 bases). Trimming stripped 5 bases from V and 3 bases from J, with 10 bases between. The CDR3 extends over 13 amino acids. Looked up from germline, CDR1 is LNHDA and CDR2 is SQIVND (reference sequence). CDR3 bases: TGTGCCAGTAGTCAGGGGTTCTACACTGAAGCTTTCTTT. Protein sequence: CASSQGFYTEAFF.

This clone occurred once. CDR3 in DNA: TGCAGCGTTGAAGAGGCTCGGACAGGGGGGACTCTCTATGGCTACACCTTC. This gives the protein CSVEEARTGGTLYGYTF. The chain joins TRBV29-1 to TRBJ1-2, with TRBD1 matching 10 bases. Germline assignment: CDR1 SQVTM and CDR2 ANQGSEA. This CDR3 region has 17 residues. Trimming took 0 bases from V and 4 from J; bases not matched to a gene: 11.

The chain joins TRBV27 to TRBJ1-2; 11 bases align to TRBD1. The CDR3 is 15 amino acids. J gave up 8 bases and V 0 bases, and 5 bases lay outside the gene matches. The germline gives CDR1 MNHEY, CDR2 SMNVEV (reference sequence). Here the CDR3 reads CASSLSGGTGGGYTF. In DNA form, the CDR3 reads TGTGCCAGCAGTTTATCAGGCGGGACAGGGGGAGGCTACACCTTC.